The following is a T cell receptor (beta chain) sequence with its context. What it recognizes is unknown. TCRdb called the reads again in MiXCR, with one record for every CDR3 protein. The table shows 830,000 or so distinct CDR3 sequences, with 32% occurring only once. The CDR3 has 12 residues. Germline V gives CDR1 SGHRS, CDR2 YFSETQ. V dropped 4 bases and J dropped 8 bases, with 10 bases sitting between them. These data come from a study of T cell repertoires in cytomegalovirus infection. Study context: Public TCR beta signatures indicated both CMV infection and matching HLA type. Broader study findings: The ex vivo response was dominated by HLA-C-restricted CMV-specific TCR beta clonotypes.

The rearrangement joins TRBV5-1 to TRBJ2-1; D not certain. Sequencing was performed on cultured CD8+ T cells from PBMCs, taken from culture after CMV antigen stimulation. The TCR comes from a human donor in good health (CMV status not recorded). Some clones in this sample may be carry-over from other donors' samples. CDR3 bases: TGCGCCAGCAGCCCTTATAACGATGAGCAGTTCTTC. Encoded protein: CASSPYNDEQFF.